This T cell receptor (beta chain) was captured in a study of T cells after yellow fever vaccination. In this sample, this clonotype turned up a few times. The ends lost 4 bases at V and 3 bases at J; junction bases unmatched: 5. The CDR3 is 15 residues long. The germline CDR1 and CDR2 sequences are SGHTA and FQGNSA. TCRdb reanalysed the 5' RACE reads using MiXCR and keeps one entry per CDR3 protein. The table includes 300,000 to 400,000 distinct CDR3 sequences, around 8.1% detected once. The rearrangement links TRBV7-2 to TRBJ1-5; 8 bases match TRBD1. The receptor was isolated from a young man who received the YFV17D yellow fever vaccine. The source material was PBMCs, sampled about 41 days after the first yellow fever vaccination. DNA for the CDR3: TGTGCCAGCAGCTCCGACAGGGGAGTCAATCAGCCCCAGCATTTT. Translated, it gives CASSSDRGVNQPQHF.